The 30 T cell receptor beta chains below were found in one sample sequenced in a study of blood T cells in healthy people across ages. A J-beta primer mix and a sample-barcoded 5' primer were used in a second PCR of roughly 6 to 12 cycles. TCRdb processed the 5' RACE reads anew with MiXCR; each CDR3 protein has one entry. The sample includes 540,000 or so distinct CDR3 sequences, approximately 27% seen only once; the top ten take under 20%. Sample: blood. These receptors all come from a woman in her seventies in good health.

This clonotype was counted only a few times. This chain joins TRBV5-1 and TRBJ2-3; tentative D call: TRBD1 (6 bases). The CDR3 covers 14 residues. Germline V gene data show CDR1 as SGHRS and CDR2 as YFSETQ. V was shortened by 3 bases and J by 10 bases, with 18 bases between the two germline ends. The CDR3 DNA reads TGCGCCAGCAGCTCACTCCGGGACACACTATCGCAGTATTTT. It is translated as CASSSLRDTLSQYF.

This clonotype was picked up many times. The J gene is TRBJ2-1, the V gene TRBV5-6, with D perhaps matching TRBD1 or TRBD2 (5 bases each). V lost 3 bases to trimming and J lost 7 bases, with 5 bases between them. Germline V gene lookup returns CDR1 SGHDT and CDR2 YYEEEE. The CDR3 sequence is 11 residues long. CDR3 region: CASSWGNEQFF. CDR3 DNA: TGTGCCAGCAGCTGGGGGAATGAGCAGTTCTTC.

This clonotype was found many times. The gene calls are TRBV7-9 and TRBJ1-1; D is ambiguous. The CDR3 covers 12 residues. Germline CDR1 reads SEHNR; CDR2 reads FQNEAQ (reference sequence). The V and J ends lost 8 bases and 5 bases respectively, with 12 bases between them. The CDR3 loop reads CASGDIGTEAFF. The CDR3 nucleotides read TGTGCCAGCGGCGACATCGGAACTGAAGCTTTCTTT.

The gene calls are TRBV10-3 and TRBJ2-7; possible D gene TRBD1, 6 bases. The ends were cut back, 3 bases at V and 3 bases at J, with 15 bases in the middle. CDR1 and CDR2 (germline): ENHRY, SYGVKD. The CDR3 length is 15 residues. CDR3 in amino acids: CAISETQGNYYEQYF. CDR3 nucleotide sequence: TGTGCCATCAGTGAAACACAGGGAAATTACTACGAGCAGTACTTC.

This clonotype was counted a few times. The J gene is TRBJ2-3, the V gene TRBV10-3, with a possible D match to TRBD2 (6 bases). Trimming removed 9 bases from V and 3 bases from J, with 13 bases in between. This CDR3 comprises 13 residues. Germline values: CDR1 ENHRY, CDR2 SYGVKD. Here the CDR3 reads CAMGRSTTDTQYF. The CDR3 bases are TGTGCCATGGGGAGGTCGACGACAGATACGCAGTATTTT.

The CDR3 DNA is TGTGCCAGCAGCTTAGTGACAGGGCCCAATGAGCAGTTCTTC. Its translation: CASSLVTGPNEQFF. The V call is TRBV7-2, the J call TRBJ2-1, with 7 bases matching TRBD1. The germline CDR1 and CDR2 sequences are SGHTA and FQGNSA. The trim removed 1 base at V and 6 bases at J, leaving 3 bases unmatched. CDR3 length: 14 residues.

The chain has TRBV6-1 and TRBJ2-7, with no clear D. The CDR3 loop spans 14 amino acids. V was trimmed by 7 bases and J by 0 bases, leaving 13 bases between them. CDR1 and CDR2 from the germline V gene are MNHNS and SASEGT. CDR3 sequence reads: CASTQAHSSYEQYF. CDR3 coding DNA: TGTGCCAGCACTCAGGCACACTCCTCCTACGAGCAGTACTTC.

The chain carries TRBV19 and TRBJ1-1; D uncertain. The ends were cut back, 3 bases at V and 1 base at J, with 12 bases in the middle. The CDR3 has 15 residues. Germline V CDR1 and CDR2: LNHDA, SQIVND (reference sequence). CDR3: CASSIFRPPNTEAFF. The CDR3 region has the DNA TGTGCCAGTAGTATCTTTAGGCCACCGAACACTGAAGCTTTCTTT.

This clonotype was observed a few times. The chain is built from TRBV5-1 and TRBJ1-5; no reliable D call. The germline V gene encodes CDR1 SGHRS and CDR2 YFSETQ. Between the trimmed V and J ends, which lost 0 bases and 0 bases, there was a span of 7 bases. This CDR3 is 15 amino acids long. CDR3 sequence (DNA): TGCGCCAGCAGCTTGGAAGGGAATAGCAATCAGCCCCAGCATTTT. Its translation: CASSLEGNSNQPQHF.

The chain uses TRBV10-3 and TRBJ1-4; D perhaps matches TRBD1 (5 bases). The V end was cut by 3 bases, the J end by 8 bases, with 13 bases between. Looked up from germline, CDR1 is ENHRY and CDR2 is SYGVKD. The CDR3 runs 14 residues. The CDR3 protein is CAISDTRDREKLFF. The CDR3 bases are TGTGCCATCAGTGACACCAGGGACCGAGAAAAACTGTTTTTT.

This clonotype showed up just a few times. This chain connects TRBV7-2 to TRBJ2-1; D is perhaps TRBD1 or TRBD2 (6 bases each). The CDR3 consists of 18 residues. The germline gives CDR1 SGHTA, CDR2 FQGNSA. Trimming left V 3 bases short and J 2 bases short, with 20 bases between. The CDR3 loop reads CASSFRGRDIGTYNEQFF. CDR3 DNA: TGTGCCAGCAGCTTTCGGGGGCGAGATATAGGGACCTACAATGAGCAGTTCTTC.

The J gene is TRBJ2-3, the V gene TRBV7-2; no firm D call. The V gene's germline CDR1 is SGHTA and CDR2 FQGNSA. The CDR3 contains 16 residues. V was pared by 2 bases and J by 2 bases, with 14 bases between. CDR3 DNA sequence: TGTGCCAGCAGCTTAAGCCGGCCAACCCTCACAGATACGCAGTATTTT. The encoded protein is CASSLSRPTLTDTQYF.

This clonotype was picked up a small number of times. This chain uses TRBV20-1 with TRBJ2-3, with D tentatively TRBD1 or TRBD2 (6 bases each). CDR3 length: 15 amino acids. V was cut by 6 bases and J by 0 bases, with 16 bases left in between. The V gene's germline CDR1 is DFQATT and CDR2 SNEGSKA (reference sequence). In nucleotides, the CDR3 is TGCAGTGCCAACAAGGGGGGATCTAGCACAGATACGCAGTATTTT. This codes for CSANKGGSSTDTQYF.

This clonotype was detected a few times. V usage is TRBV14 and J usage is TRBJ2-3; D is unclear. Between the trimmed V and J ends, which lost 4 bases and 2 bases, there was a span of 16 bases. Per the germline V gene, CDR1 is SGHDN and CDR2 is FVKESK. This CDR3 contains 16 residues. The CDR3 spells CASSPFPARPTDTQYF. DNA for the CDR3: TGTGCCAGCAGCCCATTCCCAGCGCGACCCACAGATACGCAGTATTTT.

The CDR3 DNA reads TGCGCCAGCACCCCAACCGGGACAGGTGGGGATGAGCAGTTCTTC. This codes for CASTPTGTGGDEQFF. This sequence joins TRBV5-1 and TRBJ2-5, with 8 nucleotides matching TRBD1. TRBJ2-1 matches the DNA end more closely, so the J call is doubtful. This CDR3 comprises 15 residues. Germline V gene sequence: CDR1 SGHRS, CDR2 YFSETQ.

This chain links TRBV20-1 with TRBJ2-3, with D possibly matching TRBD2 (5 bases). The CDR3 loop spans 15 amino acids. CDR1 and CDR2 from the germline V gene are DFQATT and SNEGSKA (reference sequence). The V and J ends lost 3 bases and 2 bases respectively, with 15 bases between them. The CDR3 sequence is CSARGRAGFTDTQYF. In DNA form, the CDR3 reads TGCAGTGCTAGGGGCCGGGCGGGTTTCACAGATACGCAGTATTTT.

This clonotype has more than one count but fewer than ten. This chain uses TRBV5-1 with TRBJ2-3, with TRBD1 matching 7 bases. Germline CDR1 and CDR2: SGHRS and YFSETQ. The CDR3 spans 15 residues. With V trimmed by 8 bases and J by 6 bases, 15 bases remained unmatched. The CDR3 loop reads CASPSPDRSPDTQYF. DNA for the CDR3: TGCGCCAGTCCCTCCCCGGACAGGTCGCCGGATACGCAGTATTTT. The variable domain in full, with the rest retrieved from reference TRBV5-1 and TRBJ2-3, is KAGVTQTPRYLIKTRGQQVTLSCSPISGHRSVSWYQQTPGQGLQFLFEYFSETQRNKGNFPGRFSGRQFSNSRSEMNVSTLELGDSALYLCASPSPDRSPDTQYFGPGTRLTVL.

This clonotype was seen a few times. The genes are TRBV29-1 and TRBJ2-3; 8 bases match TRBD1. The J segment lost 6 bases and the V segment lost 5 bases, leaving 10 bases of the junction unmatched. Germline V lookup: CDR1 SQVTM, CDR2 ANQGSEA. The CDR3 consists of 14 residues. CDR3 in DNA: TGCAGCGTTCGAGATACAGGGGGGCCGGATACGCAGTATTTT. Protein: CSVRDTGGPDTQYF.

The chain employs TRBV4-3 and TRBJ2-3; D unresolved. From germline, CDR1 is LGHNA and CDR2 YSLEER. The V gene lost 0 bases and the J gene lost 0 bases, with 7 bases spanning the gap. The CDR3 spans 15 residues. The CDR3 loop reads CASSQDMQSTDTQYF. The CDR3 DNA is TGCGCCAGCAGCCAAGATATGCAGAGCACAGATACGCAGTATTTT.

This clonotype was counted between two and nine times. V gene TRBV18 combines with J gene TRBJ2-7, with TRBD1 identical over 7 bases. Germline CDR1 reads KGHSH; CDR2 reads LQKENI. The V segment lost 3 bases and the J segment 5 bases; nucleotides outside the gene matches: 7. This CDR3 is 14 amino acids long. The CDR3 coding sequence is TGTGCCAGCTCACCTCTGACAGGGATTCACGAGCAGTACTTC. Translated: CASSPLTGIHEQYF.

V gene TRBV29-1 combines with J gene TRBJ2-3, with D tentatively TRBD2 (6 bases). The V gene's germline CDR1 is SQVTM and CDR2 ANQGSEA. V lost 6 bases to trimming and J lost 4 bases, with 11 bases between them. CDR3 length: 12 amino acids. For the CDR3, the DNA is TGCAGCGTCATGGAGGGAGCAGATACGCAGTATTTT. Translating gives CSVMEGADTQYF.

This chain uses TRBV29-1 with TRBJ2-7; TRBD2 agrees at 10 bases. The J segment lost 3 bases and the V segment lost 6 bases, leaving 8 bases of the junction unmatched. The CDR3 runs 14 residues. The germline V gene has CDR1 SQVTM and CDR2 ANQGSEA. The CDR3 DNA reads as TGCAGCGTGGCGCCTAGCGGGAGCTACTACGAGCAGTACTTC. Translation gives CSVAPSGSYYEQYF.

This clonotype was seen more than once but under ten times. At one end, the junction sequence differs from germline, possibly due to a read error. The chain combines TRBV7-3 with TRBJ2-2, with TRBD2 identical over 11 bases. The CDR3 is 14 residues long. Per the germline V gene, CDR1 is SGHTA and CDR2 is FQGTGA. The CDR3 DNA sequence: TGTGCCAGCAGCATGGGACTAGCGGCCGGGGACCTGTTTTTT. Its protein is CASSMGLAAGDLFF.

The chain uses TRBV7-8 and TRBJ2-4; 12 nucleotides line up with TRBD2. Unmatched junction bases numbered 2, after V lost 5 bases and J lost 6 bases. The V gene's germline CDR1 is SGHVS and CDR2 FQNEAQ. There are 14 residues in the CDR3. This CDR3 reads CASSLLAGGNIQYF. In DNA, the CDR3 is TGTGCCAGCAGCCTACTAGCGGGGGGAAACATTCAGTACTTC.

This clonotype showed up just a few times. V gene TRBV12-3 or TRBV12-4 combines with J gene TRBJ2-3; 9 bases are shared with TRBD2. V trimming: 3 bases; J trimming: 2 bases; junction bases outside the gene matches: 6. The CDR3 runs 16 residues. The CDR3 protein is CASSLAGGHNTDTQYF. In DNA form, the CDR3 reads TGTGCCAGCAGTTTGGCGGGGGGGCATAACACAGATACGCAGTATTTT.

CDR3 sequence reads: CASSLITTSTDTQYF. The CDR3 DNA is TGCGCCAGCAGCTTAATCACTACAAGCACAGATACGCAGTATTTT. The J gene is TRBJ2-3, the V gene TRBV5-1, with unresolved D. Trimming took off 2 bases at V and 0 bases at J, with 10 bases between the two ends. The germline gives CDR1 SGHRS, CDR2 YFSETQ. The CDR3 totals 15 residues.

This clonotype has just a few counts. This chain connects TRBV5-1 to TRBJ1-3, with a tentative D call TRBD1 (6 bases). CDR1 is SGHRS and CDR2 is YFSETQ in the germline V gene. The CDR3 is 16 residues long. Trimming shortened V by 1 base and J by 0 bases, and 11 bases separated the two germline ends. CDR3 in amino acids: CASSLLGQISGNTIYF. In DNA form, the CDR3 reads TGCGCCAGCAGCTTGCTCGGACAGATCTCTGGAAACACCATATATTTT.

V usage is TRBV5-1 and J usage is TRBJ2-5; perhaps TRBD2 as D (5 bases). The germline V gene has CDR1 SGHRS and CDR2 YFSETQ. The length of the CDR3 is 13 residues. Trimming took off 3 bases at V and 11 bases at J, with 17 bases between the two ends. Here the CDR3 reads CASSSGDVWEQYF. The CDR3 DNA reads as TGCGCCAGCAGCTCCGGGGATGTGTGGGAGCAGTACTTC. The full variable domain, in which reference TRBV5-1 and TRBJ2-5 provide the parts outside the CDR3, is KAGVTQTPRYLIKTRGQQVTLSCSPISGHRSVSWYQQTPGQGLQFLFEYFSETQRNKGNFPGRFSGRQFSNSRSEMNVSTLELGDSALYLCASSSGDVWEQYFGPGTRLLVL.

This clonotype turned up a few times. CDR3 in DNA: TGCAGTGCTCCCGGACGAGGGACGCCACTGTTTTTT. This encodes CSAPGRGTPLFF. The chain has TRBV20-1 and TRBJ1-4, with D maybe TRBD1 (5 bases). This CDR3 comprises 12 residues. The V gene's germline CDR1 is DFQATT and CDR2 SNEGSKA (reference sequence). V was pared by 5 bases and J by 13 bases, with 17 bases between.

The gene calls are TRBV6-4 and TRBJ1-1; weak D call: TRBD1 (5 bases). The germline V gene encodes CDR1 MRHNA and CDR2 SNTAGT. V gave up 2 bases and J gave up 2 bases, with 6 bases separating them. There are 13 residues in the CDR3. The CDR3 DNA is TGTGCCAGCAGTGACCGGGACAACACTGAAGCTTTCTTT. This sequence encodes CASSDRDNTEAFF.